Each of the 31 T cell receptor beta chains below was sequenced from the same sample in a study of shared clonotypes between healthy human individuals. TCRdb's table, derived via immunoSEQ multiplex PCR, lists solely in-frame clones and lacks some. The data contain approximately 1.5 million clones, roughly 98.5% of them singletons. The source material was naive CD4+ T cells sorted from blood. The sample's subset: CD45RA+ positively selected. These receptors were collected from a man aged 25-45 years in good health.

The chain carries TRBV5-1 and TRBJ2-1, with TRBD1 matching over 8 bases. CDR1 is SGHRS and CDR2 is YFSETQ in the germline V gene. This CDR3 spans 17 amino acids. The V segment lost 0 bases and the J segment 8 bases; nucleotides outside the gene matches: 13. The CDR3 sequence: CASSLAGQAVLGDEQFF. CDR3 nucleotide sequence: TGCGCCAGCAGCTTGGCGGGACAGGCCGTTCTTGGGGATGAGCAGTTCTTC. Combining the CDR3 with reference TRBV5-1 and TRBJ2-1 gives the whole variable domain KAGVTQTPRYLIKTRGQQVTLSCSPISGHRSVSWYQQTPGQGLQFLFEYFSETQRNKGNFPGRFSGRQFSNSRSEMNVSTLELGDSALYLCASSLAGQAVLGDEQFFGPGTRLTVL.

The chain recombines TRBV14 with TRBJ2-7, with D hard to call. V lost 4 bases and J 7 bases, leaving 14 bases between the germline ends. Germline loops: CDR1 SGHDN, CDR2 FVKESK. The CDR3 runs to 13 residues. The CDR3 DNA follows: TGTGCCAGCAGCCCTAGACCTTTGGGGGAGCAGTACTTC. The encoded protein is CASSPRPLGEQYF.

This clone was detected only once. The V and J genes are TRBV20-1 and TRBJ1-1; D is perhaps TRBD1 (5 bases). CDR3 length: 11 residues. Germline values: CDR1 DFQATT, CDR2 SNEGSKA (reference sequence). The V end lost 3 bases, the J end lost 4 bases, and 6 bases lay between the germline ends. The CDR3: CSASRVTEAFF. For the CDR3, the DNA is TGCAGTGCTAGCAGGGTCACTGAAGCTTTCTTT.

This chain links TRBV6-6 with TRBJ1-2; a weak D match, TRBD1 (5 bases). Germline V gene lookup returns CDR1 MNHNY and CDR2 SVGAGI (reference sequence). Trimming removed 6 bases from V and 4 bases from J, with 12 bases in between. The length of the CDR3 is 13 residues. CDR3 nucleotide sequence: TGTGCCAGCAGCCCGGGACTGATCTATGGCTACACCTTC. The encoded protein is CASSPGLIYGYTF.

The rearrangement uses TRBV19 and TRBJ1-2, with TRBD1 identical over 10 bases. In germline, CDR1 is LNHDA, CDR2 SQIVND (reference sequence). The CDR3 covers 18 residues. The trim removed 4 bases at V and 1 base at J, leaving 12 bases unmatched. The CDR3 sequence: CASSSYRDRGLGNYGYTF. In DNA form, the CDR3 reads TGTGCCAGTAGTAGTTACCGGGACAGGGGATTGGGTAACTATGGCTACACCTTC. Full variable domain (outside the CDR3, taken from reference TRBV19 and TRBJ1-2): DGGITQSPKYLFRKEGQNVTLSCEQNLNHDAMYWYRQDPGQGLRLIYYSQIVNDFQKGDIAEGYSVSREKKESFPLTVTSAQKNPTAFYLCASSSYRDRGLGNYGYTFGSGTRLTVV.

The rearrangement uses TRBV5-5 and TRBJ2-3; possibly TRBD2 for D (5 bases). Trimming stripped 0 bases from V and 4 bases from J, with 15 bases between. CDR1 is SGHKS and CDR2 is YYEKEE in the germline V gene (reference sequence). The CDR3 is 16 residues long. The CDR3 spells CASSLGAPRVSDTQYF. CDR3 coding DNA: TGTGCCAGCAGCTTGGGGGCCCCGCGGGTTTCAGATACGCAGTATTTT.

This chain links TRBV5-1 with TRBJ1-1, with D tentatively TRBD1 (5 bases). This CDR3 comprises 14 residues. Germline-derived CDR1 and CDR2 are SGHRS and YFSETQ. Trimming pared 1 base from V and 1 base from J, leaving 8 bases between. CDR3 sequence reads: CASSLRGENTEAFF. DNA for the CDR3: TGCGCCAGCAGCTTGCGGGGGGAGAACACTGAAGCTTTCTTT.

The V call is TRBV11-2, the J call TRBJ2-7; 12 bases align to TRBD2. The CDR3 sequence is 18 residues long. V was clipped by 5 bases and J by 3 bases; unmatched bases: 14. Germline lookup yields CDR1 SGHAT and CDR2 FQNNGV. The CDR3 region is CASSPSAWTSGIFYEQYF. The CDR3 bases are TGTGCCAGCAGCCCTTCCGCCTGGACTAGCGGGATTTTCTACGAGCAGTACTTC.

The rearrangement uses TRBV25-1 and TRBJ2-2; D is unclear. The ends were cut back, 5 bases at V and 5 bases at J, with 9 bases in the middle. CDR1 and CDR2 (germline): MGHDK, SYGVNS. The CDR3 is made up of 13 amino acids. In nucleotides, the CDR3 is TGTGCCAGCAGTCGTATATTAACCGGGGAGCTGTTTTTT. Its translation is CASSRILTGELFF.

The V gene is TRBV9, the J gene TRBJ2-2; D gene ambiguous. V was trimmed by 0 bases and J by 7 bases, leaving 7 bases between them. From germline, CDR1 is SGDLS and CDR2 YYNGEE. This CDR3 comprises 13 residues. CDR3 protein: CASSVESVGELFF. The CDR3 nucleotides are TGTGCCAGCAGCGTAGAATCGGTCGGGGAGCTGTTTTTT.

The rearrangement links TRBV28 to TRBJ2-7; TRBD1 aligns across 7 bases. Germline CDR1 and CDR2: MDHEN and SYDVKM. Unmatched junction bases numbered 7, after V lost 5 bases and J lost 6 bases. The CDR3 contains 13 residues. The CDR3 reads CASSLRDRSEQYF. CDR3 coding DNA: TGTGCCAGCAGTCTGAGGGACAGAAGCGAGCAGTACTTC.

This clone occurred once. The chain links TRBV6-1 to TRBJ1-5, with D perhaps matching TRBD1 (6 bases). The CDR3 sequence is 13 residues long. Trimming stripped 10 bases from V and 2 bases from J, with 12 bases between. Germline CDR1 is MNHNS and CDR2 is SASEGT. The CDR3 here is CATKSGGNQPQHF. CDR3 coding DNA: TGTGCCACCAAGTCAGGGGGCAATCAGCCCCAGCATTTT.

Details on this clone: Other DNA sequences in the sample encode the same CDR3. V and J are TRBV9 and TRBJ2-5; 8 positions agree with TRBD2. CDR1 SGDLS and CDR2 YYNGEE come from the germline V gene. This CDR3 is built from 15 residues. The trim removed 0 bases at V and 2 bases at J, leaving 3 bases unmatched. The DNA for the CDR3 is TGTGCCAGCAGCGTAGCGGGAGGGCCTCAAGAGACCCAGTACTTC. Amino acids: CASSVAGGPQETQYF.

This chain links TRBV29-1 with TRBJ2-2; no reliable D call. Trimming removed 3 bases at V and 1 base at J, with 12 bases between. CDR3 size: 15 residues. Germline loops: CDR1 SQVTM, CDR2 ANQGSEA. The CDR3 protein is CSVDGASVNTGELFF. The CDR3, as DNA: TGCAGCGTTGATGGTGCGTCAGTGAACACCGGGGAGCTGTTTTTT.

The gene calls are TRBV15 and TRBJ2-7; maybe TRBD1 (6 bases). Germline loops: CDR1 LNHNV, CDR2 YYDKDF (reference sequence). The CDR3 runs to 15 residues. The ends were cut back, 0 bases at V and 1 base at J, with 10 bases in the middle. CDR3: CATSRETGPSYEQYF. Written as DNA, the CDR3 is TGTGCCACCAGCAGAGAGACAGGCCCTTCCTACGAGCAGTACTTC.

The chain uses TRBV27 and TRBJ1-2; 9 nucleotides line up with TRBD1. Per the germline V gene, CDR1 is MNHEY and CDR2 is SMNVEV (reference sequence). The V gene end was trimmed by 5 bases and the J gene end by 3 bases; junction bases not matched to a gene: 1. This CDR3 is 13 amino acids long. CDR3 sequence reads: CASSRQGDYGYTF. The CDR3 DNA reads TGTGCCAGCAGTCGACAGGGGGACTATGGCTACACCTTC.

The chain links TRBV19 to TRBJ2-7; D might be TRBD2 (5 bases). In germline, CDR1 is LNHDA, CDR2 SQIVND (reference sequence). V was pared by 3 bases and J by 5 bases, with 11 bases between. CDR3 size: 13 residues. CDR3 nucleotide sequence: TGTGCCAGTAGTATTGGACGGAGGAACGAGCAGTACTTC. Amino acids: CASSIGRRNEQYF.

The J gene is TRBJ2-1, the V gene TRBV29-1; TRBD1 matches 7 bases. This CDR3 comprises 15 residues. From germline, CDR1 is SQVTM and CDR2 ANQGSEA. V lost 7 bases and J lost 6; bases outside the gene matches: 15. The CDR3 loop is CSGQQGPSRVNEQFF. The CDR3 bases are TGCAGCGGCCAACAGGGGCCTTCCAGGGTCAATGAGCAGTTCTTC.

The V and J genes are TRBV14 and TRBJ1-2, with D perhaps TRBD1 (5 bases). Trimming removed 1 base at V and 5 bases at J, with 20 bases between. Germline V CDR1 and CDR2: SGHDN, FVKESK. The CDR3 totals 17 residues. The CDR3, as DNA: TGTGCCAGCAGCCAAGGCCCGGGACCCTCCTTCGGGTATGGCTACACCTTC. This codes for CASSQGPGPSFGYGYTF.

The chain uses TRBV27 and TRBJ1-1, with 7 bases fitting TRBD1. V was clipped by 2 bases and J by 7 bases; unmatched bases: 7. Germline values: CDR1 MNHEY, CDR2 SMNVEV (reference sequence). This CDR3 contains 14 residues. CDR3 amino acids: CASSLVRGVGEAFF. CDR3 nucleotides: TGTGCCAGCAGTTTAGTCAGGGGGGTCGGTGAAGCTTTCTTT.

V and J are TRBV28 and TRBJ1-2; TRBD1 agrees at 10 bases. The V gene's germline CDR1 is MDHEN and CDR2 SYDVKM. J was trimmed by 2 bases and V by 7 bases; bases with no gene match: 10. This CDR3 is 16 amino acids long. As DNA, the CDR3 is TGTGCCAGCATTGTGGAGGGACAGGGGAGGAACTATGGCTACACCTTC. Translating it yields CASIVEGQGRNYGYTF.

This chain joins TRBV2 and TRBJ2-1, with TRBD2 identical over 12 bases. V shed 6 bases and J 4 bases; nucleotides not matched to a gene: 4. This CDR3 comprises 15 residues. Germline values: CDR1 SNHLY, CDR2 FYNNEI. The CDR3 sequence: CASRGTSGSYNEQFF. The CDR3 DNA is TGTGCCAGCAGGGGGACTAGCGGGTCGTACAATGAGCAGTTCTTC.

This clone was detected only once. This chain links TRBV5-1 with TRBJ1-2; 7 nucleotides align to TRBD1. Trimming at V came to 4 bases and at J to 2 bases, leaving 5 bases not matched to a gene. The germline CDR1 and CDR2 sequences are SGHRS and YFSETQ. This CDR3 is built from 14 residues. The DNA of the CDR3 is TGCGCCAGCAGCATCGGACAGGAAAACTATGGCTACACCTTC. It is translated as CASSIGQENYGYTF.

This sequence joins TRBV19 and TRBJ1-5; D gene uncertain. With 7 bases removed from V and 4 bases from J, the gap between germline ends came to 11 bases. Germline CDR1 LNHDA, CDR2 SQIVND (reference sequence). The CDR3 is made up of 13 amino acids. The CDR3 loop reads CASNGIRNQPQHF. The CDR3 region has the DNA TGTGCCAGTAATGGGATCCGGAATCAGCCCCAGCATTTT. The full variable domain, completed using reference TRBV19 and TRBJ1-5, is DGGITQSPKYLFRKEGQNVTLSCEQNLNHDAMYWYRQDPGQGLRLIYYSQIVNDFQKGDIAEGYSVSREKKESFPLTVTSAQKNPTAFYLCASNGIRNQPQHFGDGTRLSIL.

This chain connects TRBV27 to TRBJ2-1, with 12 bases fitting TRBD2. This CDR3 has 17 amino acids. V lost 5 bases, J lost 6 bases, and 11 bases stayed unmatched. Germline V gene lookup returns CDR1 MNHEY and CDR2 SMNVEV (reference sequence). The CDR3 is CASSPRALAGGGNEQFF. The CDR3 region has the DNA TGTGCCAGCAGTCCAAGAGCTCTAGCGGGAGGGGGCAATGAGCAGTTCTTC.

The chain combines TRBV10-3 with TRBJ1-1, with TRBD1 matching over 7 bases. The CDR3 consists of 14 residues. CDR1 and CDR2 from the germline V gene are ENHRY and SYGVKD. With 8 bases clipped from V and 4 bases from J, the junction kept 10 bases outside the gene matches. For the CDR3, the DNA is TGTGCCATCGCTGCCGTGGCAGGGGGCACTGAAGCTTTCTTT. Protein product: CAIAAVAGGTEAFF.

In regard to this clone: The DNA is left out, because the CDR3 cannot be placed on it with certainty; the CDR3 is given as TCRdb lists it. This rearrangement joins TRBV12-2 to TRBJ1-1; TRBD1 reflects the table's D call only, with no check against the DNA. TRBV12-2 is given as a pseudogene. The CDR3 length is 20 residues, termini included. CDR3 region: CASRLDYRLWGQGTNTEAFF.

This sequence joins TRBV4-1 and TRBJ2-1; D uncertain. CDR1 and CDR2 (germline): MGHRA, YSYEKL. V was trimmed by 2 bases and J by 0 bases, leaving 14 bases between them. The CDR3 runs 17 residues. CDR3 loop: CASSQFYRADSYNEQFF. The CDR3, as DNA: TGCGCCAGCAGCCAATTCTACCGCGCGGACTCCTACAATGAGCAGTTCTTC.

This clone has a single count. J is TRBJ2-6 and V is TRBV5-4; no clear D gene. The germline CDR1 and CDR2 sequences are SGHNT and YYREEE (reference sequence). This CDR3 region has 15 residues. V gave up 0 bases and J gave up 1 base, with 5 bases separating them. As DNA, the CDR3 is TGTGCCAGCAGCTTGGTTTTGTCTGGGGCCAACGTCCTGACTTTC. Protein sequence: CASSLVLSGANVLTF.

About this clone itself: The sample holds other DNA sequences that translate to the same CDR3. This rearrangement joins TRBV6-5 to TRBJ1-5; D uncertain. The CDR3 loop spans 13 amino acids. The germline CDR1 and CDR2 sequences are MNHEY and SVGAGI. Deletions cut 2 bases from V and 0 bases from J, with 2 bases between. The CDR3 loop reads CASSYGSNQPQHF. CDR3 DNA: TGTGCCAGCAGTTACGGTAGCAATCAGCCCCAGCATTTT.

The V gene is TRBV29-1, the J gene TRBJ2-3; 8 bases align to TRBD1. The CDR3 spans 12 residues. V trimming: 6 bases; J trimming: 6 bases; junction bases outside the gene matches: 5. Germline-derived CDR1 and CDR2 are SQVTM and ANQGSEA. CDR3 loop: CSVATGADTQYF. The CDR3 nucleotides are TGCAGCGTGGCGACAGGGGCGGATACGCAGTATTTT.